This record covers a single T cell receptor beta chain. The CDR3 loop spans 14 amino acids. The germline V gene encodes CDR1 SGHNT and CDR2 YYREEE (reference sequence). The germline V and J ends were trimmed by 4 bases and 10 bases, with 20 bases remaining between them. RNA totalling about 0.5 to 1 ug underwent reverse transcription with random hexamers. From the immunoSEQ multiplex PCR reads, TCRdb called clonotypes with MiXCR, one entry per CDR3 protein. The sample holds about 160,000 distinct CDR3 sequences, about 94% seen once. TCR beta sequencing was performed on blood CD8+ and CD4+ T cells. Controls were drawn from healthy donors and were matched for age and sex. This record belongs to a study of CD8 T cells in Susac syndrome.

The rearrangement links TRBV5-4 to TRBJ1-1; D is undetermined. Sequences were obtained from CD4+ T cells from PBMCs. This receptor was obtained from a human donor in good health. The CDR3 spells CASSPDSAGIVAFF. The CDR3 nucleotides read TGTGCCAGCAGCCCCGATAGTGCGGGGATCGTAGCTTTCTTT.